The source of this TCR beta chain is a study of graft-versus-host responses after intestinal transplantation. Study at large: Grafts that recipients had were multivisceral, liver-intestinal, or isolated intestinal transplants.

Points from the study as a whole: Early HvG declines after transplant were associated with peak circulating GvH clone levels. Those patients showing graft-donor T cell macrochimerism displayed high graft-versus-host to host-versus-graft clonal ratios in allografts. Some GvH clones appeared in ileal mucosa or blood before recipient bone marrow.

On this clone itself: Its antigen is undetermined.

The germline V gene has CDR1 MNHNY and CDR2 SVGAGI (reference sequence). V lost 4 bases, J lost 4 bases, and 7 bases lay in between. This CDR3 comprises 12 residues. Data came from immunoSEQ multiplex PCR; TCRdb stores just in-frame clones and leaves some out. The sample yields tens of thousands of clones, 94% seen once. The input for sequencing was unstimulated CD4+ T cells sorted from spleen or lymph node cells, taken before transplant. The chain combines TRBV6-6 with TRBJ1-2; D gene uncertain. This receptor was obtained from a human donor who was the organ donor for an intestinal transplant. The CDR3 DNA follows: TGTGCCAGCAGTTTTAGCCTCTATGGCTACACCTTC. Protein product: CASSFSLYGYTF.